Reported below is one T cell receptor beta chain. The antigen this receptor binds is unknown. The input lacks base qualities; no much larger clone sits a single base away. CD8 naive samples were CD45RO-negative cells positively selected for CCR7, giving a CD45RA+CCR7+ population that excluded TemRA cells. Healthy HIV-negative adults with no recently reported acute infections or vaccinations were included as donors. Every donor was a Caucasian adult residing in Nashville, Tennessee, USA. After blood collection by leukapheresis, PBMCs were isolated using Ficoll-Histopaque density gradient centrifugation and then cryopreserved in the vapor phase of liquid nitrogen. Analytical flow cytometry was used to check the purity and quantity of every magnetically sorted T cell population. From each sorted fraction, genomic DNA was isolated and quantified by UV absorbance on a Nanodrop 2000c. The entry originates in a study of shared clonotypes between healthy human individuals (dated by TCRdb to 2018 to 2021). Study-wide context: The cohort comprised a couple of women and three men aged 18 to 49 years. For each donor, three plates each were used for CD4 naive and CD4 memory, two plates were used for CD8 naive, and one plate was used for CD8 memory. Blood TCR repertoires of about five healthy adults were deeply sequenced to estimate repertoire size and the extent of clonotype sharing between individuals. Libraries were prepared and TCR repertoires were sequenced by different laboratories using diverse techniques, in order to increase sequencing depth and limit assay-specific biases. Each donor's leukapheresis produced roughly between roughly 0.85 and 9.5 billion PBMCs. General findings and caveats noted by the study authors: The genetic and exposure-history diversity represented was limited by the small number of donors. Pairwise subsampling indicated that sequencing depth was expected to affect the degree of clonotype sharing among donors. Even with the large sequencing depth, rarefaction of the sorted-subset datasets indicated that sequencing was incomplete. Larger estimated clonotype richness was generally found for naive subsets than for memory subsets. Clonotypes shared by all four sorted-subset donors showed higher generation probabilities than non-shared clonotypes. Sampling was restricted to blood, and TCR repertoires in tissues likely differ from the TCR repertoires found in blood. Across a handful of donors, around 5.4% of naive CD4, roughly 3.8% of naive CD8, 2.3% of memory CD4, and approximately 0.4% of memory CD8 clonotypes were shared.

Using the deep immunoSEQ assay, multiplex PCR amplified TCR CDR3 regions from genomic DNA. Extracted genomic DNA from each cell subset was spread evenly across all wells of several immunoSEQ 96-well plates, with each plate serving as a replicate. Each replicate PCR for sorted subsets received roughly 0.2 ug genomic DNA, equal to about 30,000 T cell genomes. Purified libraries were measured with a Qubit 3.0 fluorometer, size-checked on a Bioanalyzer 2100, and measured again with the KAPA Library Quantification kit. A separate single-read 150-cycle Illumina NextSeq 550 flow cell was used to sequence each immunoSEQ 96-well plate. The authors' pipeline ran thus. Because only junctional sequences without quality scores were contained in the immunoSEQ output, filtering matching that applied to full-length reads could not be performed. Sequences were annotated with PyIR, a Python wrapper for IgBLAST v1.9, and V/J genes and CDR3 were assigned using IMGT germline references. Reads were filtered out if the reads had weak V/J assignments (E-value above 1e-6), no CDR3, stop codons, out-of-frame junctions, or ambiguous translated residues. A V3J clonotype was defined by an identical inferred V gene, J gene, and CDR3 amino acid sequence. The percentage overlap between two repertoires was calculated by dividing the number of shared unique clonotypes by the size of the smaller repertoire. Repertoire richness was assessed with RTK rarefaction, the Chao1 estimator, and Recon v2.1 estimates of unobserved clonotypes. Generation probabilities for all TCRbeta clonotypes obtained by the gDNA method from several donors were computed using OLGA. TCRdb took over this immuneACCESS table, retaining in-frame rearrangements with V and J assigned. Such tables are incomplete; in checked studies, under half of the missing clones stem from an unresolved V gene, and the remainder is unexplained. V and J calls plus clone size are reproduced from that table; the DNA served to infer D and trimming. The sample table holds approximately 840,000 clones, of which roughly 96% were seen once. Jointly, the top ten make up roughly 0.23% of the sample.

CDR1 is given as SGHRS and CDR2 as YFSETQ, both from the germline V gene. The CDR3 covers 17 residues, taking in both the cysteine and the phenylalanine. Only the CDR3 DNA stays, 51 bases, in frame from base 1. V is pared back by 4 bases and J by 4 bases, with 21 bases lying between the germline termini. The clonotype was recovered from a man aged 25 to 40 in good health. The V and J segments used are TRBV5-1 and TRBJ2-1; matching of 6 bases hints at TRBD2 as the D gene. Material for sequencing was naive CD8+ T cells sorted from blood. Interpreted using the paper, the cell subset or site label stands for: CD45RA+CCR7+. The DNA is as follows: TGCGCCAGCAGCCTGGGAACCGGGACTGGCCCATACAATGAGCAGTTCTTC. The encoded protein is CASSLGTGTGPYNEQFF.